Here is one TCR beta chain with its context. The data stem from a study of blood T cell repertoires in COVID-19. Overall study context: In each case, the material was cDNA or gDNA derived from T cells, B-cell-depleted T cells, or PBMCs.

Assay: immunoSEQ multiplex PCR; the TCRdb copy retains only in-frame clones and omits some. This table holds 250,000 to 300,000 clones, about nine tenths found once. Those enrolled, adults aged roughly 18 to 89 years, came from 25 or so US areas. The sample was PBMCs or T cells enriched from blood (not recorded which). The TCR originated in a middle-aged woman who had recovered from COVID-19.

CDR3 DNA sequence: TGTGCCAGCTCACCAGCGGCGGGGACCCTTGTTGGAAACACCATATATTTT. It is translated as CASSPAAGTLVGNTIYF. The chain has TRBV18 and TRBJ1-3; D might be TRBD1 (5 bases). The CDR3 totals 17 residues. The V end lost 2 bases, the J end lost 3 bases, and 17 bases lay between the germline ends. CDR1 and CDR2 from the germline V gene are KGHSH and LQKENI.